Following are 22 T cell receptor beta chains from one sample sequenced in a study of shared clonotypes between healthy human individuals. Some clones are missing from TCRdb's copy, which holds only in-frame ones; the method was immunoSEQ multiplex PCR. The sample lists some 1,900,000 clones, about 95% seen once, with 1.2% in the top ten. CD45RO-negative, CCR7-selected cells formed the naive CD8 fraction, which excluded terminally differentiated effector memory CD45RA+ cells. The sequencing input was naive CD8+ T cells sorted from blood. These receptors were taken from a man younger than 30 in good health.

A single count supports this clone. This chain connects TRBV4-1 to TRBJ1-6; D not certain. The length of the CDR3 is 13 residues. V was shortened by 0 bases and J by 14 bases, with 11 bases between the two germline ends. Per the germline V gene, CDR1 is MGHRA and CDR2 is YSYEKL. CDR3 sequence (DNA): TGCGCCAGCAGCCAAGATGGAGGGAGGTCCCTCCACTTT. Translated, it gives CASSQDGGRSLHF.

The chain employs TRBV29-1 and TRBJ2-7; 11 bases are a match to TRBD2. With 3 bases clipped from V and 2 bases from J, the junction kept 3 bases outside the gene matches. Germline CDR1 and CDR2: SQVTM and ANQGSEA. CDR3 length equals 14 residues. Here the CDR3 reads CSVEGLADTYEQYF. CDR3 coding DNA: TGCAGCGTTGAGGGACTAGCGGATACCTACGAGCAGTACTTC.

The rearrangement joins TRBV7-4 to TRBJ2-3; weak D call: TRBD2 (6 bases). Germline CDR1 is SGHVT and CDR2 is SQSDAQ. Trimming removed 5 bases from V and 1 base from J, with 16 bases in between. This CDR3 has 16 residues. The chain's CDR3 is CASSPGEVAGTDTQYF. DNA of the CDR3: TGTGCCAGCAGCCCGGGAGAGGTAGCGGGCACAGATACGCAGTATTTT.

The chain combines TRBV7-2 with TRBJ2-5, with D perhaps matching TRBD1 (6 bases). The germline V gene encodes CDR1 SGHTA and CDR2 FQGNSA. CDR3 size: 15 residues. The V gene lost 4 bases and the J gene lost 5 bases, with 17 bases spanning the gap. The CDR3 reads CASSSGVAGPETQYF. In DNA, the CDR3 is TGTGCCAGCAGCTCAGGGGTGGCGGGCCCGGAGACCCAGTACTTC.

The chain links TRBV29-1 to TRBJ2-3, with 8 bases aligning to TRBD1. The CDR3 length is 15 residues. V was clipped by 4 bases and J by 3 bases; unmatched bases: 9. Germline V gives CDR1 SQVTM, CDR2 ANQGSEA. CDR3 residues: CSVVPTTGATDTQYF. CDR3 sequence (DNA): TGCAGCGTTGTACCAACGACAGGGGCTACAGATACGCAGTATTTT.

This sequence joins TRBV9 and TRBJ1-2; 7 nucleotides match TRBD1. This CDR3 comprises 13 residues. Germline CDR1 and CDR2: SGDLS and YYNGEE. J lost 1 base, V lost 5 bases, and 2 bases had no gene match. The DNA of the CDR3 is TGTGCCAGCAGTGACAGGGATAACTATGGCTACACCTTC. It yields the protein CASSDRDNYGYTF.

The chain couples TRBV6-5 to TRBJ2-5, with D possibly TRBD2 on 6 matching bases. CDR3 size: 16 residues. V was trimmed by 4 bases and J by 5 bases, leaving 20 bases between them. Germline assignment: CDR1 MNHEY and CDR2 SVGAGI. The CDR3 loop reads CASSSDEELAWETQYF. The CDR3 nucleotides read TGTGCCAGCAGTTCCGACGAGGAACTAGCTTGGGAGACCCAGTACTTC.

The chain carries TRBV5-4 and TRBJ2-7; 9 nucleotides match TRBD2. The V segment lost 2 bases and the J segment 4 bases; nucleotides outside the gene matches: 7. CDR1 is SGHNT and CDR2 is YYREEE in the germline V gene (reference sequence). This CDR3 is 15 amino acids long. In DNA, the CDR3 is TGTGCCAGCAGCTTCCAAGCGGGAGGAAGGTACGAGCAGTACTTC. This encodes CASSFQAGGRYEQYF.

The count of this clone is one. V and J are TRBV5-1 and TRBJ2-1; 12 positions agree with TRBD2. Looked up from germline, CDR1 is SGHRS and CDR2 is YFSETQ. V lost 3 bases and J lost 9; bases outside the gene matches: 7. The CDR3 has 15 amino acids. CDR3: CASSSGLAGQSEQFF. The DNA for the CDR3 is TGCGCCAGCAGCTCCGGACTAGCGGGGCAGAGTGAGCAGTTCTTC. Together with reference TRBV5-1 and TRBJ2-1, the CDR3 gives the full variable domain: KAGVTQTPRYLIKTRGQQVTLSCSPISGHRSVSWYQQTPGQGLQFLFEYFSETQRNKGNFPGRFSGRQFSNSRSEMNVSTLELGDSALYLCASSSGLAGQSEQFFGPGTRLTVL.

V usage is TRBV9 and J usage is TRBJ2-1; D is possibly TRBD2 (6 bases). Germline-derived CDR1 and CDR2 are SGDLS and YYNGEE. V was shortened by 0 bases and J by 7 bases, with 20 bases between the two germline ends. The CDR3 sequence is 17 residues long. As DNA, the CDR3 is TGTGCCAGCAGCGTAGAGGAACTTAGGAGGGTTGGTAATGAGCAGTTCTTC. Translating gives CASSVEELRRVGNEQFF.

The genes are TRBV7-9 and TRBJ1-1; D is undetermined. V dropped 4 bases and J dropped 0 bases, with 12 bases sitting between them. This CDR3 contains 15 residues. Germline CDR1 and CDR2: SEHNR and FQNEAQ (reference sequence). CDR3 nucleotide sequence: TGTGCCAGCAGCTCTGGGAGACTTATGAACACTGAAGCTTTCTTT. It specifies CASSSGRLMNTEAFF.

The V call is TRBV5-1, the J call TRBJ2-2; D remains unclear. The ends were cut back, 3 bases at V and 6 bases at J, with 6 bases in the middle. The CDR3 loop spans 12 amino acids. From germline, CDR1 is SGHRS and CDR2 YFSETQ. CDR3 DNA: TGCGCCAGCAGCTATCATCCCGGGGAGCTGTTTTTT. It encodes CASSYHPGELFF.

The chain joins TRBV2 to TRBJ2-5; 9 bases fit TRBD1. The germline V gene encodes CDR1 SNHLY and CDR2 FYNNEI. V dropped 8 bases and J dropped 1; count of bases not matched to a gene: 11. The CDR3 consists of 16 residues. The CDR3 DNA reads TGTGCCAGCGGTTGGGACAGGGAACACCTCCAAGAGACCCAGTACTTC. It specifies CASGWDREHLQETQYF.

The rearrangement links TRBV11-2 to TRBJ2-3; D is undetermined. Trimming cost V 3 bases and J 5 bases, with 9 bases left between them. CDR1 and CDR2 (germline): SGHAT, FQNNGV. This CDR3 is 13 amino acids long. The CDR3: CASSFATRDTQYF. CDR3 DNA sequence: TGTGCCAGCAGCTTTGCTACTCGAGATACGCAGTATTTT. The whole variable domain, filled in from reference TRBV11-2 and TRBJ2-3, reads EAGVAQSPRYKIIEKRQSVAFWCNPISGHATLYWYQQILGQGPKLLIQFQNNGVVDDSQLPKDRFSAERLKGVDSTLKIQPAKLEDSAVYLCASSFATRDTQYFGPGTRLTVL.

J is TRBJ2-3 and V is TRBV5-6; D may be TRBD1 (8 bases). Germline V lookup: CDR1 SGHDT, CDR2 YYEEEE. The V and J ends lost 0 bases and 0 bases respectively, with 17 bases between them. CDR3 length: 18 residues. In DNA, the CDR3 is TGTGCCAGCAGCTTGGCCGGAGGACAGGGAGGGAGCACAGATACGCAGTATTTT. It codes for CASSLAGGQGGSTDTQYF.

In its sample, this clone was seen once. J is TRBJ2-7 and V is TRBV7-2; TRBD1 aligns across 10 bases. CDR1 SGHTA and CDR2 FQGNSA come from the germline V gene. The CDR3 spans 15 residues. V trimming: 5 bases; J trimming: 7 bases; junction bases outside the gene matches: 11. The CDR3 DNA is TGTGCCAGCAGCACCCGGGACAGGGGAATTAAAGAGCAGTACTTC. Protein sequence: CASSTRDRGIKEQYF.

This sequence joins TRBV19 and TRBJ1-2; D not certain. Trimming left V 2 bases short and J 6 bases short, with 25 bases between. The germline V gene encodes CDR1 LNHDA and CDR2 SQIVND (reference sequence). The CDR3 contains 18 residues. CDR3 region: CASSITLPLADAFHGYTF. The CDR3 nucleotides are TGTGCCAGTAGTATAACCCTTCCCTTAGCTGACGCTTTCCATGGCTACACCTTC.

DNA for the CDR3: TGTGCCAGCAGTTTAGGACAGGGGGATGTGCCCCAGCATTTT. It specifies CASSLGQGDVPQHF. The chain recombines TRBV27 with TRBJ1-5; 10 bases line up with TRBD1. Germline V gene sequence: CDR1 MNHEY, CDR2 SMNVEV (reference sequence). V lost 2 bases and J lost 9; bases outside the gene matches: 4. The CDR3 is 14 residues long.

This clone is a singleton in its sample. This chain uses TRBV5-6 with TRBJ2-2, with 7 bases aligning to TRBD1. Trimming took 2 bases from V and 2 from J; bases not matched to a gene: 9. The CDR3 consists of 17 residues. Germline assignment: CDR1 SGHDT and CDR2 YYEEEE. The CDR3: CASSLKQGKGNTGELFF. CDR3 DNA sequence: TGTGCCAGCAGCTTAAAACAGGGGAAGGGAAACACCGGGGAGCTGTTTTTT.

The chain couples TRBV10-2 to TRBJ1-1, with 8 bases aligning to TRBD1. This CDR3 contains 15 residues. V lost 3 bases and J lost 6; bases outside the gene matches: 9. Germline lookup yields CDR1 WSHSY and CDR2 SAAADI. The CDR3 region is CASSDKTGGDAEAFF. The CDR3 DNA follows: TGCGCCAGCAGTGACAAAACAGGGGGGGACGCTGAAGCTTTCTTT.

V usage is TRBV5-5 and J usage is TRBJ2-1; a weak D match, TRBD1 (6 bases). Trimming cost V 0 bases and J 10 bases, with 8 bases left between them. The CDR3 contains 12 residues. The germline V gene encodes CDR1 SGHKS and CDR2 YYEKEE (reference sequence). CDR3 sequence (DNA): TGTGCCAGCAGCTTGGGGACAGACGAGCAGTTCTTC. The encoded protein is CASSLGTDEQFF.

This chain links TRBV19 with TRBJ2-2; possible D gene TRBD1, 6 bases. Germline CDR1 and CDR2: LNHDA and SQIVND (reference sequence). Trimming shortened V by 6 bases and J by 4 bases, and 15 bases separated the two germline ends. The CDR3 extends over 15 amino acids. The DNA of the CDR3 is TGTGCCAGTAGCCAGGGACATGGGGGCACCGGGGAGCTGTTTTTT. Protein sequence: CASSQGHGGTGELFF.